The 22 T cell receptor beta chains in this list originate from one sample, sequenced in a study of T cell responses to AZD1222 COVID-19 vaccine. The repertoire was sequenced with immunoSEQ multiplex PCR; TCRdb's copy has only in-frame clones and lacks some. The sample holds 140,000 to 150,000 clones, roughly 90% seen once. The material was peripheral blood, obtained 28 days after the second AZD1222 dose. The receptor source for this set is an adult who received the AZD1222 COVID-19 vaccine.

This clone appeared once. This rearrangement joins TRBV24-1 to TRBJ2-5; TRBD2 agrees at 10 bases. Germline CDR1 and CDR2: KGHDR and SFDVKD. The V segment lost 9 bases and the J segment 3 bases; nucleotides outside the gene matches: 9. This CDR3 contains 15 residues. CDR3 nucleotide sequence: TGTGCCACCGGGCGGGCTAGCGGGAGTGAAGAGACCCAGTACTTC. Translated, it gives CATGRASGSEETQYF.

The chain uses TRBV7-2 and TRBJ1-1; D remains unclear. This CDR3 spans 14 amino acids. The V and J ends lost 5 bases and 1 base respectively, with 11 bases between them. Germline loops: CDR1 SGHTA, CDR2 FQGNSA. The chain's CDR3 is CASSPQFRNTEAFF. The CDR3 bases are TGTGCCAGCAGCCCCCAATTCAGGAACACTGAAGCTTTCTTT.

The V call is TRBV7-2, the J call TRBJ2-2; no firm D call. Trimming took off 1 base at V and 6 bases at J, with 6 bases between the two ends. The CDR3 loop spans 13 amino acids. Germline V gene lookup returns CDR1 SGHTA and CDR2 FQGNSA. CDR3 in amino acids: CASSLDSPGELFF. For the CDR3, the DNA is TGTGCCAGCAGCTTAGACTCCCCCGGGGAGCTGTTTTTT.

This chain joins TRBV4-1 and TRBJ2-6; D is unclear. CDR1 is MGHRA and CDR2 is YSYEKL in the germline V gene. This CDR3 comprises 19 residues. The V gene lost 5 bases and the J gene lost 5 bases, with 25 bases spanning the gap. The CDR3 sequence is CASSYGPLPRRQRANVLTF. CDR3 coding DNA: TGCGCCAGCAGCTACGGGCCCCTTCCTCGAAGGCAGAGGGCCAACGTCCTGACTTTC.

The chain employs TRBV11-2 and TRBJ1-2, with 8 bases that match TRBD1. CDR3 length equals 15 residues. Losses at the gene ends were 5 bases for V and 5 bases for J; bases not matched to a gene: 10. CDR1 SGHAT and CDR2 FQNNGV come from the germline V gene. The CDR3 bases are TGTGCCAGCAGCCGAGGGGGGGACAGGTTATATGGCTACACCTTC. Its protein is CASSRGGDRLYGYTF.

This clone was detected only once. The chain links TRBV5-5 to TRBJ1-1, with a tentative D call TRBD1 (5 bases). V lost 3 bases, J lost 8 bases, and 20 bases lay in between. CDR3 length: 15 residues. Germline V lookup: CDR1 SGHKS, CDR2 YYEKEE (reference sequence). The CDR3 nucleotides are TGTGCCAGCAGCTGGGACCCCGGGACGCCCGCGGAAGCTTTCTTT. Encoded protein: CASSWDPGTPAEAFF.

This chain's CDR3 is CASIEMGNTEAFF. The DNA for the CDR3 is TGTGCCAGCATCGAGATGGGTAACACTGAAGCTTTCTTT. The genes are TRBV2 and TRBJ1-1, with D hard to call. Deletions cut 7 bases from V and 2 bases from J, with 11 bases between. CDR3 size: 13 residues. Germline-derived CDR1 and CDR2 are SNHLY and FYNNEI.

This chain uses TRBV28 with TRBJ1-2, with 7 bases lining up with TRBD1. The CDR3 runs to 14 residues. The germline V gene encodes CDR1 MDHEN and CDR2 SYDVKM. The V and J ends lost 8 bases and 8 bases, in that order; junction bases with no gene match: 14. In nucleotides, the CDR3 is TGTGCCAGCCATACCCCACAGGGGATAGGGGGCTACACCTTC. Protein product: CASHTPQGIGGYTF.

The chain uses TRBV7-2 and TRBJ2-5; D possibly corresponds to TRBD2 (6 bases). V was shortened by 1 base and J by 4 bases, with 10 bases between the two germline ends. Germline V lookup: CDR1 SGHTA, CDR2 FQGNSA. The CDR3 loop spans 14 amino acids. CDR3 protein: CASSLVGGVETQYF. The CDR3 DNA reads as TGTGCCAGCAGCTTAGTAGGAGGGGTAGAGACCCAGTACTTC.

CDR3 DNA: TGTGCCAGCAGTTTACGGAGCCCGGCGGGGGGCTACACCTTC. As protein: CASSLRSPAGGYTF. V and J are TRBV28 and TRBJ1-2; no definite D call. Germline loops: CDR1 MDHEN, CDR2 SYDVKM. V lost 2 bases and J 8 bases, leaving 15 bases between the germline ends. This CDR3 is built from 14 residues.

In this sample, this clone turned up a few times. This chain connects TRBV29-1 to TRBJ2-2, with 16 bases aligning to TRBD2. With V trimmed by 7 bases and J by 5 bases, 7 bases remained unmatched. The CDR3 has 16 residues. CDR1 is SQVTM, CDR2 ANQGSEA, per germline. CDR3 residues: CSAGTSGRAGTGELFF. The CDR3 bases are TGCAGCGCGGGGACTAGCGGGAGGGCCGGGACCGGGGAGCTGTTTTTT.

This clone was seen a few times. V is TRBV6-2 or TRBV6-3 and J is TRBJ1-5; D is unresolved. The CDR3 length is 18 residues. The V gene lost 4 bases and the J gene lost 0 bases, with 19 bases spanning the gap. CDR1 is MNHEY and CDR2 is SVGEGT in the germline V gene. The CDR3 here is CASSLHFPGIYSNQPQHF. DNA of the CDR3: TGTGCCAGCAGTTTACACTTCCCGGGGATTTATAGCAATCAGCCCCAGCATTTT.

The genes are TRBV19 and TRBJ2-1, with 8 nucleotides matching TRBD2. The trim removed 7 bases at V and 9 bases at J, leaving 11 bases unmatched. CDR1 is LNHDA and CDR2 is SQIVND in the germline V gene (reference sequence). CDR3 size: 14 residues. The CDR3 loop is CASTPAGVPGEQFF. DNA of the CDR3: TGTGCCAGTACCCCAGCGGGAGTACCCGGTGAGCAGTTCTTC.

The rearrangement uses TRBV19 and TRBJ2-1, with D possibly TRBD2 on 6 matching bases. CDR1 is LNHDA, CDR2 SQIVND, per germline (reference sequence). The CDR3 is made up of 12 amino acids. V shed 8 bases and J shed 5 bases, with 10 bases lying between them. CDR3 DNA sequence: TGTGCCAGTGGGCGGGGAAACAATGAGCAGTTCTTC. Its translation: CASGRGNNEQFF.

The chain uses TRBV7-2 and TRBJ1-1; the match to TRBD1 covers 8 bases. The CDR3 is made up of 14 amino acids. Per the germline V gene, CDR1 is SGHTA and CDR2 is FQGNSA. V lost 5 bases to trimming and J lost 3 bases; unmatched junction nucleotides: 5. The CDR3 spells CASSVTGGDTEAFF. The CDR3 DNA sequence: TGTGCCAGCAGCGTAACAGGGGGGGACACTGAAGCTTTCTTT.

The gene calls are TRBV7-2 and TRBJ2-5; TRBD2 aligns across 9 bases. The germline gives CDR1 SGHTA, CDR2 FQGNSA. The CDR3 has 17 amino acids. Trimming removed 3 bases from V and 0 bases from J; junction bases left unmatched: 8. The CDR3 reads CASSFGELAGHQETQYF. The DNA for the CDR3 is TGTGCCAGCAGCTTCGGGGAACTAGCGGGCCACCAAGAGACCCAGTACTTC.

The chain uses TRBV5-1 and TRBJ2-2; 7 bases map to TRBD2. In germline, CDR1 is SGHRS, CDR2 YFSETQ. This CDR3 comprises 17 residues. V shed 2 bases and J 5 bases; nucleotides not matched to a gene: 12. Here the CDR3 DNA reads TGCGCCAGCAGCTTAAAGATCAGGCGGGAGCGGACCGGGGAGCTGTTTTTT. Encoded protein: CASSLKIRRERTGELFF.

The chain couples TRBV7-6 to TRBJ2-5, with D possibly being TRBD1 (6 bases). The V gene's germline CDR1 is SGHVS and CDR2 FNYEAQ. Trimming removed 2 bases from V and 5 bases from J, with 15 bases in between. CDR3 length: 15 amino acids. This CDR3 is CASSLTSATGETQYF. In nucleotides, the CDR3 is TGTGCCAGCAGCTTAACCTCAGCAACAGGGGAGACCCAGTACTTC.

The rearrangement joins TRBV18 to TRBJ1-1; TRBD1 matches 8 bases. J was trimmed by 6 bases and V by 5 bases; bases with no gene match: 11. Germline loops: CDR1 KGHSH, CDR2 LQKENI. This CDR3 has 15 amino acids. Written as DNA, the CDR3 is TGTGCCAGCTCAATATCCGGGACAGGTGACGCTGAAGCTTTCTTT. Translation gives CASSISGTGDAEAFF.

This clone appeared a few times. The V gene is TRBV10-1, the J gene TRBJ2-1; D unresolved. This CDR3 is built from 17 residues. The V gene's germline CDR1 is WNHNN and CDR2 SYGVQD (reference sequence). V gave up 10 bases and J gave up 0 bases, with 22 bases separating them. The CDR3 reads CAKDTFGWHLSYNEQFF. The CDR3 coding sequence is TGCGCCAAAGATACCTTTGGTTGGCACCTCTCCTACAATGAGCAGTTCTTC.

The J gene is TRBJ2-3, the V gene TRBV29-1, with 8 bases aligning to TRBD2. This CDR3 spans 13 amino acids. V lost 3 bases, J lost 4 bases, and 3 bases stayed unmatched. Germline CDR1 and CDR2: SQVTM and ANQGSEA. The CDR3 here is CSVEGLVADTQYF. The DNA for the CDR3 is TGCAGCGTTGAGGGACTAGTTGCAGATACGCAGTATTTT.

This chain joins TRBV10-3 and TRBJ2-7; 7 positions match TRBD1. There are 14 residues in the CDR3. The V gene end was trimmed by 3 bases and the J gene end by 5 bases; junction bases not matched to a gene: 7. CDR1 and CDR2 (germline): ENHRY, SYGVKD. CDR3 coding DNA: TGTGCCATCAGTGACCCATCGACAGGGCACGAGCAGTACTTC. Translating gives CAISDPSTGHEQYF.